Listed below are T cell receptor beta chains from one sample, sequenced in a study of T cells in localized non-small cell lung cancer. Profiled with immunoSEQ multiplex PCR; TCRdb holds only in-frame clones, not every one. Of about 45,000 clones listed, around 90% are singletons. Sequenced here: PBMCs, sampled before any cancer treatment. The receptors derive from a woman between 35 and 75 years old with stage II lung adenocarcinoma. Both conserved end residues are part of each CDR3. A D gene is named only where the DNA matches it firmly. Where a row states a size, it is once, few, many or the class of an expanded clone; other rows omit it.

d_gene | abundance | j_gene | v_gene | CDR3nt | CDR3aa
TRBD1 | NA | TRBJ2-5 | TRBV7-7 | TGTGCCAGCAGCTCTCAGGGGGTCAACCAAGAGACCCAGTACTTC | CASSSQGVNQETQYF
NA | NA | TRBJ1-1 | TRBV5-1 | TGCGCCAGCAGCTTGGCCGGCAGGGGAGTCGGGAACACTGAAGCTTTCTTT | CASSLAGRGVGNTEAFF
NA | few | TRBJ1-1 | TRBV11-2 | TGTGCCAGCAGCTGGGGGGACACTGAAGCTTTCTTT | CASSWGDTEAFF
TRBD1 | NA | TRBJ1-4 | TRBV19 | TGTGCCAGTAGTGTCACAGGGGGTTCAACTAATGAAAAACTGTTTTTT | CASSVTGGSTNEKLFF
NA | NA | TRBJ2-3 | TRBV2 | TGTGCCAGCAGAATCGGTACAGATACGCAGTATTTT | CASRIGTDTQYF
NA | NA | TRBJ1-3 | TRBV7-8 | TGTGCCAGCAGCTTAGGACGTGGAAACACCATATATTTT | CASSLGRGNTIYF
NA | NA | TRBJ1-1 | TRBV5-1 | TGCGCCAGCAGCCTGCCCGTAGACGGAAAACGTGAAGCTTTCTTT | CASSLPVDGKREAFF
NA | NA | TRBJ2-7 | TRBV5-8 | TGTGCCAGCAGCTTATTAGGGTACGAGCAGTACTTC | CASSLLGYEQYF
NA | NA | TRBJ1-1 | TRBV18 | TGTGCCAGCTCATCCGCGGCCCAGGGCGGTGCTGAAGCTTTCTTT | CASSSAAQGGAEAFF
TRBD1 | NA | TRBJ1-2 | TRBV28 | TGTGCCAGCAGTTTATTGAGGACAGGGGGCGCGGGGGAGAGTGGCTACACCTTC | CASSLLRTGGAGESGYTF
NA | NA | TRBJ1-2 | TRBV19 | TGTGCCAGTAGTAGATGGACGGAACACTATGGCTACACCTTC | CASSRWTEHYGYTF
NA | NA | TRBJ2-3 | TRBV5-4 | TGTGCCAGCAGCTTTGGACTACCCCTTAGCACAGATACGCAGTATTTT | CASSFGLPLSTDTQYF
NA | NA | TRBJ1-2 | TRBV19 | TGTGCCAGTAGTACACCCGGGACTCACTATGGCTACACCTTC | CASSTPGTHYGYTF
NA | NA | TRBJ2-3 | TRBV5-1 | TGCGCCAGCAGCTTCAACGGCCTCTCCCCCTGGACTAGCACAGATACGCAGTATTTT | CASSFNGLSPWTSTDTQYF
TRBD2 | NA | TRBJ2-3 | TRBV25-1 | TGTGCCAGCAGTGAAGGGATTCTAGCGGGTAGCACAGATACGCAGTATTTT | CASSEGILAGSTDTQYF
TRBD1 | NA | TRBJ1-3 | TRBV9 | TGTGCCAGCAGCCCTCGACAGGGTGGAAACACCATATATTTT | CASSPRQGGNTIYF
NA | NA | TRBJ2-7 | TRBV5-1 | TGCGCCAGCAGTCGGCAGGACCCCTACGAGCAGTACTTC | CASSRQDPYEQYF
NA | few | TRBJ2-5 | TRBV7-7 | TGTGCCAGCAGCTTAATAGGAGGAGCGACGGAGACCCAGTACTTC | CASSLIGGATETQYF
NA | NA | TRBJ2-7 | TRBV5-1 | TGCGCCAGCAGCGCAACTGGGCGGGTATCCTACGAGCAGTACTTC | CASSATGRVSYEQYF
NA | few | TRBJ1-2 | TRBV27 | TGTGCCAGCAGGATCCCCGGGACTGCCTATGGCTACACCTTC | CASRIPGTAYGYTF
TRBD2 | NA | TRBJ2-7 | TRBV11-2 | TGTGCCAGCAGTCTATCCAGCGGGAGTAACTACGAGCAGTACTTC | CASSLSSGSNYEQYF
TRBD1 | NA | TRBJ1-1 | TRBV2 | TGTGCCAGCAGTTTCGACAGGGCACGGCCTGAAGCTTTCTTT | CASSFDRARPEAFF
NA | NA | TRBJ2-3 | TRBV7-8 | TGTGCCAGCAGCTTAACAGGAGGGGTAAGGGCAGATACGCAGTATTTT | CASSLTGGVRADTQYF
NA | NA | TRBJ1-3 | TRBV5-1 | TGCGCCAGCAGACCCACCTGGGGGGGCAGCGCCATATATTTT | CASRPTWGGSAIYF
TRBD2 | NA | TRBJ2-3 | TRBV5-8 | TGTGCCAGCAGCCCCACCCTGACTAGCGGGGCAGATACGCAGTATTTT | CASSPTLTSGADTQYF
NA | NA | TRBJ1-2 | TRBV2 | TGTGCCAGCAGTGTGCAGGCTAACTATGGCTACACCTTC | CASSVQANYGYTF
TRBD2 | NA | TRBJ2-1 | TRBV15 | TGTGCCACCAGCAGAGGACTAGCGCCCTCCTACAATGAGCAGTTCTTC | CATSRGLAPSYNEQFF
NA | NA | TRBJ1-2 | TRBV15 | TGTGCCACCAGCAGTTCCCCCTATGGCTACACCTTC | CATSSSPYGYTF
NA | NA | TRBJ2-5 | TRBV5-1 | TGCGCCAGCAGCTGGGACCGAACGGGAGAGACCCAGTACTTC | CASSWDRTGETQYF
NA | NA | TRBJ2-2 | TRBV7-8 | TGTGCCAGCAGTGGTGGGTTCACCGGGGAGCTGTTTTTT | CASSGGFTGELFF
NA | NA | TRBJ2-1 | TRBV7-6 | TGTGCCAGCAGCCCGGGCGGAGGGTACCACAATGAGCAGTTCTTC | CASSPGGGYHNEQFF
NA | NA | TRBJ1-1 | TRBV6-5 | TGTGCCAGCACCCCCGACAGACTGAACACTGAAGCTTTCTTT | CASTPDRLNTEAFF
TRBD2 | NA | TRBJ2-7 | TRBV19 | TGTGCCAGTAGTATAGTGGGACTAGCCTACGAGCAGTATTTC | CASSIVGLAYEQYF
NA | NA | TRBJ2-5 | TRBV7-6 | TGTGCCAGCAGTGGGACTGGTTCTTGGGCCCAGTACTTC | CASSGTGSWAQYF
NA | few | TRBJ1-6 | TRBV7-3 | TGTGCCAGCAGCCGGGATCCGCTACGAGGCAATTCACCCCTCCACTTT | CASSRDPLRGNSPLHF
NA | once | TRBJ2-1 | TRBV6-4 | TGTGCCAGCAGTGACTCTAGGGGCCCAAATTCCTACAATGAGCAGTTCTTC | CASSDSRGPNSYNEQFF
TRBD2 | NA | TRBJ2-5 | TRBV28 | TGTGCCATTAGCGGGGGGGGTGAAAAGACCCAGTACTTC | CAISGGGEKTQYF
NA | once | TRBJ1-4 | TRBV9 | TGTGCCAGCAGCGGACAGCTTAATGAAAAACTGTTTTTT | CASSGQLNEKLFF
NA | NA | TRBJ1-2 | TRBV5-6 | TGTGCCAGCAGCCCTGCGGCGGGCTATGGCTACACCTTC | CASSPAAGYGYTF
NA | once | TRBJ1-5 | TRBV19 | TGTGCCAGTAGTATCAACACAGGAGGTCGACAGCCCCAGCATTTT | CASSINTGGRQPQHF
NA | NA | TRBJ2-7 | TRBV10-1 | TGCGCCAGCAGCCCGGGACGGGGCCCTTACGAGCAGTACTTC | CASSPGRGPYEQYF
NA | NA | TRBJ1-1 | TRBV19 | TGTGCCAGTAGTATCGGACGTCAGGGGACTGAAGCTTTCTTT | CASSIGRQGTEAFF
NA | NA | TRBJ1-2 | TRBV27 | TGTGCCAGCAGTGTTTCCGGGAGGCCCTATGGCTACACCTTC | CASSVSGRPYGYTF
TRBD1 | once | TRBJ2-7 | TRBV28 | TGTGCCAGCAGTTTTGATTACTCGGGAAACAGGGGGCATTGGTACGAGCAGTACTTC | CASSFDYSGNRGHWYEQYF
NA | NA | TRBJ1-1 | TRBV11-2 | TGTGCCAGCAGCTTAGCTCGCGGTTCCAGGGAAGCTTTCTTT | CASSLARGSREAFF
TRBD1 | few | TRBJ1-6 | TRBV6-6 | TGTGCCAGCAGTTACTCGACAGGGGGACGTAATTCACCCCTCCACTTT | CASSYSTGGRNSPLHF
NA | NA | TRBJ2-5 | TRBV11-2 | TGTGCCAGCAGCTCTCGGCCGGGAGTCCAAGAGACCCAGTACTTC | CASSSRPGVQETQYF
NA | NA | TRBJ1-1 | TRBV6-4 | TGTGCCAGCAGTGAAGGGTCGGACACTGAAGCTTTCTTT | CASSEGSDTEAFF
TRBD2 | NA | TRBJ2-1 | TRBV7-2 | TGTGCCAGCGGGACTAGCGGGGGGGCGACCTACAATGAGCAGTTCTTC | CASGTSGGATYNEQFF
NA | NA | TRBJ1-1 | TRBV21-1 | TGTGCCAGCACCAGGATTGAAGCTTTCTTT | CASTRIEAFF
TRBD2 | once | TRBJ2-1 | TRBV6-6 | TGTGCCAGCAGAGATAGCGGGGCCCCCTACAATGAGCAGTTCTTC | CASRDSGAPYNEQFF
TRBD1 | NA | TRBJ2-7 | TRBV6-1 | TGTGCCAGTCGGCAATACAGGGGACCCTCCTACGAGCAGTACTTC | CASRQYRGPSYEQYF
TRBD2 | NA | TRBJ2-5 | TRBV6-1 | TGTGCCAGCAGTGAAACTAGCGGGAGTGGGACCCAGTACTTC | CASSETSGSGTQYF
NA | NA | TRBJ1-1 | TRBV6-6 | TGTGCCAGCAGTTACTCAGGAGGGGTGGGGACTGAAGCTTTCTTT | CASSYSGGVGTEAFF
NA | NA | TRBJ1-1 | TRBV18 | TGTGCCAGCTCACCAGATCCCGCGAACACTGAAGCTTTCTTT | CASSPDPANTEAFF
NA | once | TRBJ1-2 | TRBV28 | TGTGCCAGCAGGAACACATTTGGCTACACCTTC | CASRNTFGYTF
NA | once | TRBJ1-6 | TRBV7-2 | TGTGCCAGCAGCCCCTACATAAATTCACCCCTCCACTTT | CASSPYINSPLHF